This T cell receptor (beta chain) was sequenced for a study of blood T cell repertoires in COVID-19. Whole-study context: The United States, Italy and Spain were the sources of the acute and convalescent COVID-19 samples. Nucleic acid was either cDNA or gDNA, and it came from T cells, B-cell-depleted T cells, or PBMCs.

Source study methods: The assay estimated nucleated cells by amplifying reference gene primers. The protocol was immunoSEQ multiplex PCR, while the TCRdb copy is restricted to in-frame clones and leaves out a portion. V and J calls and clone size are those listed in that table; D and trimming were worked out from the DNA. The table shows roughly 220,000 clones, with 84% occurring only once. This clone appeared once. This CDR3 spans 14 amino acids. Germline lookup yields CDR1 MNHNY and CDR2 SVGAGI (reference sequence). The V and J ends lost 6 bases and 8 bases respectively, with 17 bases between them. The source is a man under 40 with active or convalescent COVID-19. Sequencing input: peripheral blood. The chain links TRBV6-6 to TRBJ2-1, with D tentatively TRBD2 (5 bases). CDR3 amino acids: CASSRSEARYEQFF. In DNA, the CDR3 is TGTGCCAGCAGCCGGTCGGAGGCGCGGTATGAGCAGTTCTTC.